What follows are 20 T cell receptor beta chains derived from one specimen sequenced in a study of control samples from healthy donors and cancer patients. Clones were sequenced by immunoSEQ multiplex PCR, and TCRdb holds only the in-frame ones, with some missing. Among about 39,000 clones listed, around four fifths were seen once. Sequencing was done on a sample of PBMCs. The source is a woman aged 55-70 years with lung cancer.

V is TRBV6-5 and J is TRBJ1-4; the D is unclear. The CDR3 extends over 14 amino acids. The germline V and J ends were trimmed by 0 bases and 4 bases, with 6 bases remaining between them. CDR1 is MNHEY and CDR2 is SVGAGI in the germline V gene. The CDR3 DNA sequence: TGTGCCAGCAGTTACTCGGGAGGTAATGAAAAACTGTTTTTT. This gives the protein CASSYSGGNEKLFF.

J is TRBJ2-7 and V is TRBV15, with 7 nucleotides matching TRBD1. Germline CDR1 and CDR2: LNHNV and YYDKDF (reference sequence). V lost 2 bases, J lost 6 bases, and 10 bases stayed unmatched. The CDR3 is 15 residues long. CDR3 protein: CATSRPPITGAEQYF. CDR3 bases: TGTGCCACCAGCAGACCGCCCATCACAGGGGCCGAGCAGTACTTC. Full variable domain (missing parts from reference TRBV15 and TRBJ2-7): DAMVIQNPRYQVTQFGKPVTLSCSQTLNHNVMYWYQQKSSQAPKLLFHYYDKDFNNEADTPDNFQSRRPNTSFCFLDIRSPGLGDTAMYLCATSRPPITGAEQYFGPGTRLTVT.

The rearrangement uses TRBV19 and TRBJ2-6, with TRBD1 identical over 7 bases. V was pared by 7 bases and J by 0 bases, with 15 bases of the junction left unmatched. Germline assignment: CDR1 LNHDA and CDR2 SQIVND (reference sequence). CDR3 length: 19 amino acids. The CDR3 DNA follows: TGTGCCAGTACCCCAGGATCGCAGGGGGTGACCTCTGGGGCCAACGTCCTGACTTTC. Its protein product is CASTPGSQGVTSGANVLTF.

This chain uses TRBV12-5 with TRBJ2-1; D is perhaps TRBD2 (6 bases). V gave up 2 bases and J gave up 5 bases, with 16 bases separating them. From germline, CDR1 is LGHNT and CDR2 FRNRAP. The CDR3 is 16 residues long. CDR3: CASGLLTSLPHNEQFF. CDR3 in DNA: TGTGCTAGTGGTTTGTTGACTAGTCTCCCTCACAATGAGCAGTTCTTC.

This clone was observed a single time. The CDR3 loop reads CASSLALSYEQYF. DNA of the CDR3: TGTGCCAGCAGCTTGGCCCTCTCCTACGAGCAGTACTTC. The V gene is TRBV5-4, the J gene TRBJ2-7; D ambiguous. The V end lost 0 bases, the J end lost 0 bases, and 4 bases lay between the germline ends. Per germline, CDR1 SGHNT and CDR2 YYREEE (reference sequence). CDR3 size: 13 residues.

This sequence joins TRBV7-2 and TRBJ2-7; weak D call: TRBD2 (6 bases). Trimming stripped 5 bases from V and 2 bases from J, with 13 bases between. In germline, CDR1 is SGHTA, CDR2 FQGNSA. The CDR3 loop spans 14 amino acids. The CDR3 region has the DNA TGTGCCAGCAGCCCCCAGGGAGGACCCTACGAGCAGTACTTC. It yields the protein CASSPQGGPYEQYF.

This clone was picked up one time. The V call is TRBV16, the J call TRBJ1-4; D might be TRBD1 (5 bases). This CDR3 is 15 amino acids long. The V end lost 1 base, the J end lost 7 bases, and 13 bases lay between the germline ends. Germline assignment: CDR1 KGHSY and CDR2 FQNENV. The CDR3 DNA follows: TGTGCCAGCAGCCAATTCGGGGGGAGATCTGAAAAACTGTTTTTT. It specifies CASSQFGGRSEKLFF.

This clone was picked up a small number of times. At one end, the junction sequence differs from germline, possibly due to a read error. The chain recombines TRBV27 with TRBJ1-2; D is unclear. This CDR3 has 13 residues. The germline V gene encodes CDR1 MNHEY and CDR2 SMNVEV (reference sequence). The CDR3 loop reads CASSVSATYGYTF. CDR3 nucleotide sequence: TGTGCCAGCAGTGTATCAGCAACTTATGGCTACACCTTC.

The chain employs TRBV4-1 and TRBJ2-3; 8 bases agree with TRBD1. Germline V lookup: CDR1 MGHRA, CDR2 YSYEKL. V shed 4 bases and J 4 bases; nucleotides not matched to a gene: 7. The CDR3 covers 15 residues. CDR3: CASSPQQGGADTQYF. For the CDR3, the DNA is TGCGCCAGCAGCCCCCAACAGGGGGGAGCAGATACGCAGTATTTT.

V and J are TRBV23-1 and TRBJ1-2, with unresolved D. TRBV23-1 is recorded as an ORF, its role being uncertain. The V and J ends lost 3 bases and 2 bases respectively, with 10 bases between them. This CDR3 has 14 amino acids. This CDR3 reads CASSQRPGNYGYTF. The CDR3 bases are TGCGCCAGCAGTCAGAGGCCGGGCAACTATGGCTACACCTTC.

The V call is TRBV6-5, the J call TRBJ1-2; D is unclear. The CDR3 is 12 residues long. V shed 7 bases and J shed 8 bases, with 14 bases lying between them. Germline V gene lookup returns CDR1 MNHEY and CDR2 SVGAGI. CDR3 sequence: CASIHRITGYTF. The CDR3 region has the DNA TGTGCCAGCATCCACCGCATAACCGGCTACACCTTC.

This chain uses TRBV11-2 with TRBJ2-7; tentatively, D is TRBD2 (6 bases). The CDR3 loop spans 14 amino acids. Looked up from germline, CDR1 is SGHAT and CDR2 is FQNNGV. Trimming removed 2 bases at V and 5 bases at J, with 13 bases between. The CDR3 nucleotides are TGTGCCAGCAGCTTAAAGCGGGCGGGGAACGAGCAGTACTTC. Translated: CASSLKRAGNEQYF.

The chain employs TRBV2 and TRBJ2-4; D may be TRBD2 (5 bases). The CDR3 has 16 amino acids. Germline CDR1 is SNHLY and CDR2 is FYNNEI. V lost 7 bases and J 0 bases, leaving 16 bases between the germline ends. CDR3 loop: CASTRDPVRAKNIQYF. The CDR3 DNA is TGTGCCAGCACCCGGGATCCCGTTAGAGCCAAAAACATTCAGTACTTC.

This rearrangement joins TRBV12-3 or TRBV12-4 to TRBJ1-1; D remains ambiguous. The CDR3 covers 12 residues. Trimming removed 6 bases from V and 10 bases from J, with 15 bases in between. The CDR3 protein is CASRRPRTGAFF. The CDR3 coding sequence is TGTGCCAGCAGGAGGCCGAGAACCGGAGCTTTCTTT.

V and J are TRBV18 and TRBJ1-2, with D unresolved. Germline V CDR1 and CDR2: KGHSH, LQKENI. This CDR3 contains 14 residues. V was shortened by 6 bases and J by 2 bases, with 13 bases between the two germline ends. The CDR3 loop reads CASSPGRPNYGYTF. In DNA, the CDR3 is TGTGCCAGCTCGCCAGGACGTCCGAACTATGGCTACACCTTC.

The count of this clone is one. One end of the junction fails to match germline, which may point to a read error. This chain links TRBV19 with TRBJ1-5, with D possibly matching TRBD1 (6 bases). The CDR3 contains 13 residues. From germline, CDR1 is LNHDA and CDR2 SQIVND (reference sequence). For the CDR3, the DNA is TGTGCCAGTAGTTTAGACAGGAATCAGCCCCAGCATTTT. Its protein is CASSLDRNQPQHF.

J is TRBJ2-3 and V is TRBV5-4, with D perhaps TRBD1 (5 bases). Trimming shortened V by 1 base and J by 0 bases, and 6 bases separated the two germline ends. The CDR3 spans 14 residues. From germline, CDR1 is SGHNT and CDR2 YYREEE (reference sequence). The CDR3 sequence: CASSLSGSTDTQYF. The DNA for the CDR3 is TGTGCCAGCAGCTTGTCAGGGAGCACAGATACGCAGTATTTT. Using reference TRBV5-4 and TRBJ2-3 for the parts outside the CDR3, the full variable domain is ETGVTQSPTHLIKTRGQQVTLRCSSQSGHNTVSWYQQALGQGPQFIFQYYREEENGRGNFPPRFSGLQFPNYSSELNVNALELDDSALYLCASSLSGSTDTQYFGPGTRLTVL.

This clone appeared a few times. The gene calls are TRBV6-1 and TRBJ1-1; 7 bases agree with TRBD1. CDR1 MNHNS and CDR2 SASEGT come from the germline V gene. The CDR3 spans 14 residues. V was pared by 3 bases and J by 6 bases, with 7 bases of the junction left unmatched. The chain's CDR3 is CASSEGQLFAEAFF. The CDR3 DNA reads TGTGCCAGCAGTGAGGGACAGCTTTTCGCTGAAGCTTTCTTT.

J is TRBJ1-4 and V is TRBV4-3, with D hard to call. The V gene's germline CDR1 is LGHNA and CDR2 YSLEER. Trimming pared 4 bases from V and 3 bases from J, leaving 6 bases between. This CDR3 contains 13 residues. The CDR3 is CASSRRANEKLFF. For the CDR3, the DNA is TGCGCCAGCAGCCGGAGGGCTAATGAAAAACTGTTTTTT.

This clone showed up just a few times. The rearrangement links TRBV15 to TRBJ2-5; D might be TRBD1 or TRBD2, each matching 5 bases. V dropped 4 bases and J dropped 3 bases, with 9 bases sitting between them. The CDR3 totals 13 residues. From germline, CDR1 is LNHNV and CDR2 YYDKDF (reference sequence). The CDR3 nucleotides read TGTGCCACCAGCAAAATGGGGGAAGAGACCCAGTACTTC. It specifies CATSKMGEETQYF.